This record looks at one TCR beta chain sequence and its context. What it binds is unknown. This entry is derived from a study of T cells after posttransplantation cyclophosphamide. CDR1 GTSNPN and CDR2 SVGIG come from the germline V gene (reference sequence). The CDR3 contains 12 residues. This table comes from immunoSEQ multiplex PCR, and its TCRdb copy is limited to in-frame clones, with some not included. The sample comprises tens of thousands of clones, 90% of which are singletons, and around 2.3% rests with the top ten. Study observations and caveats: Later blood repertoires were often dominated by clones from the donor CD8+ memory compartment. Blood and skin or GI T cell repertoires showed limited TRB overlap.

Cyclophosphamide on days +3 and +4 followed busulfan-fludarabine conditioning and a marrow graft. The chain joins TRBV30 to TRBJ2-5; D perhaps matches TRBD2 (5 bases). Judging by the DNA end, TRBJ2-7 fits better; the J call may be wrong. The source material was PBMCs, sampled roughly 59 days after allogeneic stem cell transplant with posttransplant cyclophosphamide. The clonotype was recovered from a male patient in his sixties who received an allogeneic stem cell transplant from a related donor and was CMV-positive. Some T cells may possibly be graft donor cells. The CDR3 sequence: CAWSGTGHEQYF. In nucleotides, the CDR3 is TGTGCCTGGAGTGGGACTGGGCACGAGCAGTACTTC.